This T cell receptor beta chain was recovered during a study of early T cells in non-severe SARS-CoV-2 infection. Study at large: From unsorted whole blood, bulk RNA was sequenced, and the chains remained unpaired. Study-level points and caveats: Anti-spike CD8 specificities were favored by VDJdb matching, whose results missed private and CD4 specificities.

Researchers tagged individual cDNA molecules with unique molecular identifiers. TCRdb re-derived calls from the 5' RACE reads in MiXCR, one entry per CDR3 protein. Among approximately 40,000 distinct CDR3 sequences listed, about 6.5% were seen once. Trimming removed 4 bases from V and 2 bases from J; junction bases left unmatched: 4. Looked up from germline, CDR1 is LGHNA and CDR2 is YNFKEQ. The CDR3 totals 15 residues. This clonotype was recorded at least ten times. Its antigen is not identified. This chain uses TRBV4-2 with TRBJ2-5; 10 nucleotides agree with TRBD2. The sequence was collected from an adult who was a healthcare worker with PCR-confirmed SARS-CoV-2 infection or an uninfected control (not recorded which). The sample in question was whole blood, obtained at baseline. In DNA form, the CDR3 reads TGTGCCAGCAGCCTTCCGACTAGCGGGCAAGAGACCCAGTACTTC. Protein: CASSLPTSGQETQYF.